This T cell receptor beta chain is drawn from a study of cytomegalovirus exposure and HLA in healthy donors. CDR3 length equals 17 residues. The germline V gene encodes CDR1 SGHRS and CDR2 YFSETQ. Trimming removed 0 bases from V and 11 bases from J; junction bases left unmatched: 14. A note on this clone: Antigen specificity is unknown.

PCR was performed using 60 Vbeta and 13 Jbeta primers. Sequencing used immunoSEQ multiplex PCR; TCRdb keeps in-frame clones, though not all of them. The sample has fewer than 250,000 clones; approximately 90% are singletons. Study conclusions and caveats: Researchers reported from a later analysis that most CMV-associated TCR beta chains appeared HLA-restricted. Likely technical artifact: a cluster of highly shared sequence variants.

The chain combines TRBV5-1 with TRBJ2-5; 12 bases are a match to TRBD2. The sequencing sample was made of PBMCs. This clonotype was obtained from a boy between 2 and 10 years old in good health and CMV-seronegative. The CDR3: CASSLAGLAGGPGEQYF. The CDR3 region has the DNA TGCGCCAGCAGCTTGGCTGGGCTAGCGGGAGGGCCGGGGGAGCAGTACTTC.